The 32 T cell receptor beta chains below were found in one sample sequenced in a study of CD8 T cells in Susac syndrome. RNA was extracted with the RNeasy kit, and a quantity of 0.5 to 1 ug was reverse transcribed using random hexamers. TCRdb reanalysed the immunoSEQ multiplex PCR reads using MiXCR and keeps one entry per CDR3 protein. This sample yields over 300,000 distinct CDR3 sequences, of which about 91% are seen a single time; 0.065% belongs to the top ten. Material for sequencing was CD4+ T cells from PBMCs. Receptors were obtained from a human donor with multiple sclerosis.

This clonotype was seen only once. The chain carries TRBV5-1 and TRBJ1-4; TRBD1 is a possible D gene (6 bases). The CDR3 contains 17 residues. Trimming left V 5 bases short and J 3 bases short, with 20 bases between. Germline lookup yields CDR1 SGHRS and CDR2 YFSETQ. CDR3 sequence: CASRRVEGGAPNEKLFF. The DNA for the CDR3 is TGCGCCAGCAGGCGTGTGGAGGGGGGCGCACCTAATGAAAAACTGTTTTTT.

V gene TRBV7-8 combines with J gene TRBJ2-3; D is possibly TRBD1 (6 bases). The CDR3 totals 16 residues. Germline loops: CDR1 SGHVS, CDR2 FQNEAQ. V was trimmed by 2 bases and J by 0 bases, leaving 12 bases between them. The CDR3 sequence is CASSLYGTTSTDTQYF. The CDR3 DNA is TGTGCCAGCAGCTTATATGGGACAACGAGCACAGATACGCAGTATTTT.

The CDR3 DNA follows: TGTGCCTGGAGTGAGGGACATTCTTGGCCCCAGCATTTT. Translation gives CAWSEGHSWPQHF. This rearrangement joins TRBV30 to TRBJ1-5; possibly TRBD1 for D (6 bases). CDR1 is GTSNPN and CDR2 is SVGIG in the germline V gene (reference sequence). The CDR3 is 13 residues long. V was shortened by 1 base and J by 9 bases, with 13 bases between the two germline ends. Filled out from reference TRBV30 and TRBJ1-5, the complete variable domain reads SQTIHQWPATLVQPVGSPLSLECTVEGTSNPNLYWYRQAAGRGLQLLFYSVGIGQISSEVPQNLSASRPQDRQFILSSKKLLLSDSGFYLCAWSEGHSWPQHFGDGTRLSIL.

Here the CDR3 DNA reads TGTGCCAGCAGCATAATGTGGGACGGAGGCTACACCTTC. As protein: CASSIMWDGGYTF. This chain uses TRBV12-3 or TRBV12-4 with TRBJ1-2, with a weak D call TRBD1 (5 bases). V was pared by 6 bases and J by 8 bases, with 16 bases between. The CDR3 has 13 amino acids.

The rearrangement joins TRBV19 to TRBJ1-1, with D maybe TRBD1 (5 bases). Trimming cost V 5 bases and J 3 bases, with 19 bases left between them. Per the germline V gene, CDR1 is LNHDA and CDR2 is SQIVND (reference sequence). The CDR3 totals 16 residues. DNA for the CDR3: TGTGCCAGTAGTCCTGCTGGGGCGGATAGATACACTGAAGCTTTCTTT. Translation gives CASSPAGADRYTEAFF.

The gene calls are TRBV9 and TRBJ2-7, with D perhaps TRBD2 (6 bases). V gave up 0 bases and J gave up 6 bases, with 10 bases separating them. CDR1 and CDR2 from the germline V gene are SGDLS and YYNGEE. This CDR3 is 13 amino acids long. CDR3 nucleotides: TGTGCCAGCAGCGTAGAAGGAGGGAGCGAGCAGTACTTC. Its translation is CASSVEGGSEQYF.

The chain couples TRBV19 to TRBJ2-7; 8 nucleotides match TRBD2. Germline V gene lookup returns CDR1 LNHDA and CDR2 SQIVND (reference sequence). The CDR3 spans 15 residues. V lost 2 bases and J lost 0; bases outside the gene matches: 3. The CDR3 spells CASSIQRGPSYEQYF. CDR3 coding DNA: TGTGCCAGTAGTATACAGCGGGGGCCCTCCTACGAGCAGTACTTC.

The chain uses TRBV2 and TRBJ1-1; no reliable D call. Germline CDR1 and CDR2: SNHLY and FYNNEI. Trimming pared 4 bases from V and 5 bases from J, leaving 11 bases between. The CDR3 contains 13 residues. CDR3 DNA sequence: TGTGCCAGCAGTGGCCAGGTGCTGACTGAAGCTTTCTTT. As protein: CASSGQVLTEAFF.

The chain is built from TRBV19 and TRBJ1-1, with D uncertain. Germline V CDR1 and CDR2: LNHDA, SQIVND (reference sequence). This CDR3 has 14 amino acids. The V gene lost 3 bases and the J gene lost 0 bases, with 8 bases spanning the gap. CDR3: CASSIPRVNTEAFF. The CDR3 coding sequence is TGTGCCAGTAGTATTCCTCGGGTGAACACTGAAGCTTTCTTT.

The V and J genes are TRBV15 and TRBJ2-7, with D possibly matching TRBD2 (5 bases). The CDR3 contains 14 residues. V was shortened by 4 bases and J by 6 bases, with 16 bases between the two germline ends. CDR1 and CDR2 from the germline V gene are LNHNV and YYDKDF (reference sequence). The CDR3 sequence: CATSIPGLAREQYF. The CDR3 DNA reads as TGTGCCACCAGCATACCGGGTCTAGCACGCGAGCAGTACTTC.

V usage is TRBV4-2 and J usage is TRBJ1-3, with D tentatively TRBD1 (5 bases). The V end lost 0 bases, the J end lost 6 bases, and 15 bases lay between the germline ends. The germline V gene has CDR1 LGHNA and CDR2 YNFKEQ. The CDR3 contains 16 residues. The CDR3 region is CASSQDWGGAENTIYF. The CDR3 DNA sequence: TGTGCCAGCAGCCAAGACTGGGGCGGCGCTGAAAACACCATATATTTT.

J is TRBJ1-3 and V is TRBV12-3 or TRBV12-4, with D perhaps matching TRBD1 (5 bases). The CDR3 sequence is 15 residues long. V lost 5 bases to trimming and J lost 4 bases, with 15 bases between them. The DNA for the CDR3 is TGTGCCAGCAGTCGGGACCCGTCGTCCGGAAACACCATATATTTT. Its protein is CASSRDPSSGNTIYF.

This rearrangement joins TRBV5-1 to TRBJ1-1, with unresolved D. CDR3 length: 15 residues. Germline CDR1 and CDR2: SGHRS and YFSETQ. V lost 4 bases and J 1 base, leaving 14 bases between the germline ends. For the CDR3, the DNA is TGCGCCAGCAGCCAGATCAAAGAAACGAACACTGAAGCTTTCTTT. The encoded protein is CASSQIKETNTEAFF. The full variable domain, rest sourced from reference TRBV5-1 and TRBJ1-1, is KAGVTQTPRYLIKTRGQQVTLSCSPISGHRSVSWYQQTPGQGLQFLFEYFSETQRNKGNFPGRFSGRQFSNSRSEMNVSTLELGDSALYLCASSQIKETNTEAFFGQGTRLTVV.

The table lists this clonotype with a few counts. This chain links TRBV3-1 with TRBJ2-6; TRBD2 is a possible D gene (6 bases). V lost 4 bases and J lost 0, with 7 bases in between. CDR1 and CDR2 from the germline V gene are LGHDT and YNNKEL (reference sequence). This CDR3 has 15 residues. This chain's CDR3 is CASSRRGSGANVLTF. In DNA form, the CDR3 reads TGTGCCAGCAGCCGGCGGGGCTCTGGGGCCAACGTCCTGACTTTC. The full variable domain, its missing parts supplied by reference TRBV3-1 and TRBJ2-6, is DTAVSQTPKYLVTQMGNDKSIKCEQNLGHDTMYWYKQDSKKFLKIMFSYNNKELIINETVPNRFSPKSPDKAHLNLHINSLELGDSAVYFCASSRRGSGANVLTFGAGSRLTVL.

The V call is TRBV15, the J call TRBJ2-1; 13 nucleotides match TRBD2. After removal of 3 bases from V and 2 bases from J, the junction contained 1 base not matched to a gene. The V gene's germline CDR1 is LNHNV and CDR2 YYDKDF (reference sequence). This CDR3 has 16 amino acids. The CDR3 region has the DNA TGTGCCACCAGCAGGGGACTAGCGGGGACCTACAATGAGCAGTTCTTC. As protein: CATSRGLAGTYNEQFF.

The chain couples TRBV20-1 to TRBJ1-6, with 7 bases matching TRBD1. The CDR3 has 13 residues. Looked up from germline, CDR1 is DFQATT and CDR2 is SNEGSKA (reference sequence). With 6 bases clipped from V and 10 bases from J, the junction kept 9 bases outside the gene matches. The CDR3 nucleotides read TGCAGTGCCCAACAGGGGATAGCATCACCCCTCCACTTT. Its protein is CSAQQGIASPLHF.

This rearrangement joins TRBV11-2 to TRBJ2-1, with TRBD2 matching 7 bases. The CDR3 extends over 17 amino acids. The germline V gene encodes CDR1 SGHAT and CDR2 FQNNGV. Germline trimming cut 0 bases from V and 8 bases from J; bases unmatched to any gene: 13. CDR3 amino acids: CASSLDFGGSHNYEQFF. The CDR3 coding sequence is TGTGCCAGCAGCTTAGATTTTGGCGGGAGCCACAACTATGAGCAGTTCTTC.

The chain is built from TRBV11-2 and TRBJ1-5; D gene ambiguous. Germline CDR1 SGHAT, CDR2 FQNNGV. CDR3 length: 13 residues. The V end was cut by 5 bases, the J end by 10 bases, with 15 bases between. CDR3 region: CASSVRVGVPQHF. CDR3 in DNA: TGTGCCAGCAGCGTTAGGGTAGGAGTACCCCAGCATTTT.

This chain links TRBV9 with TRBJ2-5, with D tentatively TRBD1 or TRBD2 (6 bases each). This CDR3 comprises 14 residues. V lost 7 bases to trimming and J lost 5 bases, with 18 bases between them. Germline lookup yields CDR1 SGDLS and CDR2 YYNGEE. For the CDR3, the DNA is TGTGCCAGCGGGTCACAGGGAGGTATGGAGACCCAGTACTTC. Its translation: CASGSQGGMETQYF.

The V gene is TRBV3-1, the J gene TRBJ2-7; D gene ambiguous. This CDR3 region has 19 residues. The ends were cut back, 0 bases at V and 5 bases at J, with 26 bases in the middle. Looked up from germline, CDR1 is LGHDT and CDR2 is YNNKEL (reference sequence). CDR3 coding DNA: TGTGCCAGCAGCCAAGAGTATGGGTGGCCAGTGCAGCGAGGAGACGAGCAGTACTTC. Its translation is CASSQEYGWPVQRGDEQYF.

The chain joins TRBV29-1 to TRBJ2-7, with 9 bases aligning to TRBD1. Germline V gene sequence: CDR1 SQVTM, CDR2 ANQGSEA. V was pared by 4 bases and J by 6 bases, with 7 bases of the junction left unmatched. The CDR3 has 13 residues. The CDR3 region has the DNA TGCAGCGTTGTTGGGACAGGGATAGGCGAGCAGTACTTC. Translating it yields CSVVGTGIGEQYF.

The V and J genes are TRBV7-9 and TRBJ2-3; maybe TRBD1 (5 bases). Trimming left V 8 bases short and J 4 bases short, with 16 bases between. CDR3 length: 14 residues. Germline loops: CDR1 SEHNR, CDR2 FQNEAQ (reference sequence). CDR3 sequence reads: CASARGPTADTQYF. The CDR3 DNA reads TGTGCCAGCGCAAGGGGTCCCACGGCAGATACGCAGTATTTT.

The V and J genes are TRBV18 and TRBJ2-7, with 7 bases matching TRBD2. This CDR3 contains 14 residues. The V segment lost 5 bases and the J segment 2 bases; nucleotides outside the gene matches: 6. The V gene's germline CDR1 is KGHSH and CDR2 LQKENI. CDR3 amino acids: CASSGSGSTYEQYF. In DNA form, the CDR3 reads TGTGCCAGCTCAGGTAGCGGGTCCACCTACGAGCAGTACTTC.

The rearrangement links TRBV7-9 to TRBJ1-1, with 7 bases aligning to TRBD1. The germline gives CDR1 SEHNR, CDR2 FQNEAQ (reference sequence). The CDR3 loop spans 14 amino acids. Germline trimming cut 11 bases from V and 5 bases from J; bases unmatched to any gene: 14. Written as DNA, the CDR3 is TGTGCCCTCGTCCCCTTGTCAGGGGGAACTGAAGCTTTCTTT. Translated: CALVPLSGGTEAFF. The whole variable domain, remainder taken from reference TRBV7-9 and TRBJ1-1, is DTGVSQNPRHKITKRGQNVTFRCDPISEHNRLYWYRQTLGQGPEFLTYFQNEAQLEKSRLLSDRFSAERPKGSFSTLEIQRTEQGDSAMYLCALVPLSGGTEAFFGQGTRLTVV.

The V gene is TRBV7-2, the J gene TRBJ2-7, with TRBD2 identical over 7 bases. V lost 8 bases and J lost 3; bases outside the gene matches: 10. There are 14 residues in the CDR3. CDR1 SGHTA and CDR2 FQGNSA come from the germline V gene. The DNA for the CDR3 is TGTGCCAGCTGTCGGACTAGTGAATTCTACGAGCAGTACTTC. Protein product: CASCRTSEFYEQYF. The full variable domain, with the rest looked up from reference TRBV7-2 and TRBJ2-7, is GAGVSQSPSNKVTEKGKDVELRCDPISGHTALYWYRQSLGQGLEFLIYFQGNSAPDKSGLPSDRFSAERTGGSVSTLTIQRTQQEDSAVYLCASCRTSEFYEQYFGPGTRLTVT.

This clonotype was picked up one time. The chain couples TRBV20-1 to TRBJ2-3; a possible D gene is TRBD2 (6 bases). Per germline, CDR1 DFQATT and CDR2 SNEGSKA (reference sequence). The germline V and J ends were trimmed by 6 bases and 0 bases, with 16 bases remaining between them. The CDR3 totals 15 residues. The CDR3 DNA reads as TGCAGTGCCTTGTGGGGACTCCGAAGCACAGATACGCAGTATTTT. It specifies CSALWGLRSTDTQYF.

The genes are TRBV2 and TRBJ2-1; either TRBD1 or TRBD2 may fit D (6 bases each). Germline CDR1 and CDR2: SNHLY and FYNNEI. V lost 5 bases to trimming and J lost 4 bases, with 15 bases between them. This CDR3 region has 15 residues. CDR3 protein: CASSQTLGGYNEQFF. In DNA, the CDR3 is TGTGCCAGCAGTCAGACCCTAGGGGGGTACAATGAGCAGTTCTTC.

This sequence joins TRBV19 and TRBJ2-1; 14 nucleotides line up with TRBD2. J gave up 2 bases and V 4 bases, and 1 base lay outside the gene matches. There are 16 residues in the CDR3. Germline loops: CDR1 LNHDA, CDR2 SQIVND (reference sequence). The CDR3 here is CASSRTSGGPYNEQFF. The DNA of the CDR3 is TGTGCCAGTAGTAGGACTAGCGGGGGGCCCTACAATGAGCAGTTCTTC.

The V gene is TRBV9, the J gene TRBJ2-3, with 11 bases identical to TRBD2. The CDR3 contains 17 residues. After removal of 0 bases from V and 6 bases from J, the junction contained 9 bases not matched to a gene. CDR1 SGDLS and CDR2 YYNGEE come from the germline V gene. CDR3: CASSVVNSGGGRDTQYF. CDR3 nucleotides: TGTGCCAGCAGCGTAGTAAATAGCGGGGGGGGACGGGATACGCAGTATTTT.

The rearrangement joins TRBV5-6 to TRBJ1-1; weak D call: TRBD1 (5 bases). This CDR3 comprises 15 residues. Germline CDR1 reads SGHDT; CDR2 reads YYEEEE. The germline V and J ends were trimmed by 3 bases and 7 bases, with 19 bases remaining between them. CDR3 sequence (DNA): TGTGCCAGCAGCTCGGAAGTTCGAGGGGCGGGTGAAGCTTTCTTT. Translated: CASSSEVRGAGEAFF.

The V call is TRBV5-4, the J call TRBJ1-1; TRBD1 agrees at 9 bases. The ends lost 4 bases at V and 5 bases at J; junction bases unmatched: 15. From germline, CDR1 is SGHNT and CDR2 YYREEE (reference sequence). This CDR3 spans 17 amino acids. The CDR3 sequence is CASSPGVQGAGRTEAFF. For the CDR3, the DNA is TGTGCCAGCAGCCCTGGTGTACAGGGGGCGGGTCGGACTGAAGCTTTCTTT.

The genes are TRBV29-1 and TRBJ2-2; 10 nucleotides match TRBD1. CDR1 and CDR2 (germline): SQVTM, ANQGSEA. The ends lost 8 bases at V and 4 bases at J; junction bases unmatched: 22. The CDR3 has 19 amino acids. The CDR3 region has the DNA TGCAGCCTCCTCCAGGGGGACAGGGGACCAGCGGAGCCCACCGGGGAGCTGTTTTTT. Amino acids: CSLLQGDRGPAEPTGELFF.